This TCR beta chain originates from a study of cytotoxic CD8 clonotypes in ibrutinib-treated CLL. Study-wide context: IGHV unmutated under 18; relapsed/refractory 11 to 12; treatment-naive about 15.

Germline lookup yields CDR1 SGHKS and CDR2 YYEKEE (reference sequence). This CDR3 comprises 13 residues. V lost 4 bases to trimming and J lost 7 bases; unmatched junction nucleotides: 5. Target depth was 1 in 200,000 to 1 in 1 million T cells, about 10x per clonotype. Using immunoSEQ multiplex PCR, the repertoire was profiled, and TCRdb retains in-frame clones only, with some absent. The sample shows 12,000 or so clones, around three quarters of them seen only once. A word on this clone: Its antigen is still unknown.

Broader study findings: With treatment, public clonotypes, which were uncommon, either contracted or remained stable.

The rearrangement joins TRBV5-5 to TRBJ1-2; TRBD1 aligns across 9 bases. The TCR sequence derives from a human donor with chronic lymphocytic leukemia. This material consisted of PBMCs, taken at disease progression, from a patient treated with ibrutinib. This CDR3 is CASSPWTGAGYTF. CDR3 DNA: TGTGCCAGCAGCCCCTGGACAGGGGCTGGCTACACCTTC. Complete variable domain (other parts from reference TRBV5-5 and TRBJ1-2): DAGVTQSPTHLIKTRGQQVTLRCSPISGHKSVSWYQQVLGQGPQFIFQYYEKEERGRGNFPDRFSARQFPNYSSELNVNALLLGDSALYLCASSPWTGAGYTFGSGTRLTVV.